Listed here are 25 T cell receptor beta chains from one sample, sequenced in a study of blood T cell repertoires in COVID-19. Produced via immunoSEQ multiplex PCR; TCRdb's table is partial and in-frame only. The sample consists of over 250,000 clones, approximately 85% of them appearing once. Input material: peripheral blood. The receptor source for this set is a human donor in a cohort sampled during active COVID-19.

This clone showed up just once. The rearrangement joins TRBV6-2 or TRBV6-3 to TRBJ1-2; no firm D call. V was clipped by 0 bases and J by 7 bases, with 12 bases between them. Germline V gene lookup returns CDR1 MNHEY and CDR2 SVGEGT. The CDR3 contains 14 residues. In nucleotides, the CDR3 is TGTGCCAGCAGTTACTCCGGCGGCCTGGGTGGCTACACCTTC. The encoded protein is CASSYSGGLGGYTF.

This clone was picked up one time. CDR3 nucleotide sequence: TGCGCCAGCAGCCCAAGGGGACAAGAGTACGAGCAGTACTTC. This gives the protein CASSPRGQEYEQYF. V gene TRBV4-1 combines with J gene TRBJ2-7, with D perhaps TRBD1 (6 bases). The V and J ends lost 4 bases and 4 bases respectively, with 14 bases between them. Germline assignment: CDR1 MGHRA and CDR2 YSYEKL. This CDR3 spans 14 amino acids.

This clone was recorded once. The chain links TRBV7-2 to TRBJ2-3; D is undetermined. CDR3 length: 14 residues. V lost 1 base to trimming and J lost 4 bases, with 9 bases between them. Germline CDR1 and CDR2: SGHTA and FQGNSA. This chain's CDR3 is CASSLVRDSDTQYF. For the CDR3, the DNA is TGTGCCAGCAGCTTAGTTAGAGATTCAGATACGCAGTATTTT.

V is TRBV5-1 and J is TRBJ2-1; D gene unclear. The germline gives CDR1 SGHRS, CDR2 YFSETQ. V was clipped by 3 bases and J by 9 bases, with 7 bases between them. The CDR3 is 11 residues long. CDR3 sequence reads: CASSSNFEQFF. The DNA of the CDR3 is TGCGCCAGCAGCTCTAACTTTGAGCAGTTCTTC.

The chain recombines TRBV28 with TRBJ1-5, with D perhaps TRBD1 (6 bases). The germline gives CDR1 MDHEN, CDR2 SYDVKM. The CDR3 spans 14 residues. The ends were cut back, 2 bases at V and 7 bases at J, with 12 bases in the middle. In nucleotides, the CDR3 is TGTGCCAGCAGTTTAGGTGGGGGCAGGCAGCCCCAGCATTTT. This translates into CASSLGGGRQPQHF.

This chain connects TRBV5-4 to TRBJ2-7; 7 bases agree with TRBD1. J gave up 3 bases and V 0 bases, and 6 bases lay outside the gene matches. Germline V lookup: CDR1 SGHNT, CDR2 YYREEE (reference sequence). The CDR3 is 15 amino acids. The CDR3 DNA reads as TGTGCCAGCAGCTTGGCGACAGGGACGTTCTACGAGCAGTACTTC. Residues: CASSLATGTFYEQYF.

The sample holds a few counts of this clone. The J gene is TRBJ2-7, the V gene TRBV2, with a tentative D call TRBD1 (6 bases). This CDR3 is 13 amino acids long. The V end lost 6 bases, the J end lost 6 bases, and 15 bases lay between the germline ends. From germline, CDR1 is SNHLY and CDR2 FYNNEI. CDR3 in amino acids: CASSWTAALEQYF. As DNA, the CDR3 is TGTGCCAGCAGCTGGACAGCTGCTCTCGAGCAGTACTTC.

V and J are TRBV11-3 and TRBJ2-7, with TRBD2 matching 10 bases. This CDR3 is 14 amino acids long. Per the germline V gene, CDR1 is SGHNT and CDR2 is YENEEA. With V trimmed by 5 bases and J by 5 bases, 6 bases remained unmatched. The CDR3 DNA is TGTGCCAGCAGCGCCGGGCTAGCGGGAGACGAGCAGTACTTC. It translates to CASSAGLAGDEQYF.

J is TRBJ2-5 and V is TRBV11-2, with 14 bases matching TRBD2. Germline V gene sequence: CDR1 SGHAT, CDR2 FQNNGV. The CDR3 covers 18 residues. V was clipped by 4 bases and J by 2 bases; unmatched bases: 9. The CDR3 sequence: CASSSGLAGGVVQETQYF. CDR3 bases: TGTGCCAGCAGCTCAGGACTAGCGGGAGGCGTGGTTCAAGAGACCCAGTACTTC.

This clone occurred once. The rearrangement uses TRBV4-1 and TRBJ2-7; TRBD2 aligns across 9 bases. Germline CDR1 and CDR2: MGHRA and YSYEKL. This CDR3 spans 16 amino acids. The trim removed 4 bases at V and 7 bases at J, leaving 14 bases unmatched. CDR3 loop: CASSPSEGGRAWEQYF. The CDR3 bases are TGCGCCAGCAGCCCTTCCGAGGGCGGGAGGGCTTGGGAGCAGTACTTC.

V usage is TRBV12-3 or TRBV12-4 and J usage is TRBJ1-2, with 8 bases that match TRBD1. The CDR3 length is 12 residues. Trimming removed 7 bases from V and 5 bases from J; junction bases left unmatched: 3. The CDR3 bases are TGTGCCAGCATGACAGGGGTATATGGCTACACCTTC. Translating gives CASMTGVYGYTF.

The rearrangement links TRBV11-3 to TRBJ1-5; D is ambiguous. The germline gives CDR1 SGHNT, CDR2 YENEEA. The CDR3 sequence is 10 residues long. V was cut by 11 bases and J by 8 bases, with 10 bases left in between. The CDR3 sequence: CAWPQEPQHF. In DNA form, the CDR3 reads TGTGCCTGGCCCCAGGAGCCCCAGCATTTT.

The rearrangement joins TRBV6-6 to TRBJ2-7, with D unclear. This CDR3 region has 13 residues. Germline-derived CDR1 and CDR2 are MNHNY and SVGAGI (reference sequence). The V end was cut by 10 bases, the J end by 5 bases, with 18 bases between. This chain's CDR3 is CATRALVFDEQYF. CDR3 sequence (DNA): TGTGCCACCAGAGCGCTGGTCTTCGACGAGCAGTACTTC.

The V gene is TRBV18, the J gene TRBJ2-3; 12 bases match TRBD2. CDR1 is KGHSH and CDR2 is LQKENI in the germline V gene. The V segment lost 3 bases and the J segment 6 bases; nucleotides outside the gene matches: 1. The CDR3 loop spans 14 amino acids. The CDR3 region is CASSPGTSGDTQYF. CDR3 bases: TGTGCCAGCTCACCGGGGACTAGCGGGGATACGCAGTATTTT. Drawing the rest from reference TRBV18 and TRBJ2-3, the complete variable domain is NAGVMQNPRHLVRRRGQEARLRCSPMKGHSHVYWYRQLPEEGLKFMVYLQKENIIDESGMPKERFSAEFPKEGPSILRIQQVVRGDSAAYFCASSPGTSGDTQYFGPGTRLTVL.

The gene calls are TRBV6-1 and TRBJ2-7; D is unclear. Germline CDR1 reads MNHNS; CDR2 reads SASEGT. Trimming took 1 base from V and 2 from J, leaving 9 bases between them. This CDR3 has 14 residues. CDR3 nucleotides: TGTGCCAGCAGTGAAGAAAATACTCCCTACGAGCAGTACTTC. It is translated as CASSEENTPYEQYF.

This clone was seen a few times. The genes are TRBV9 and TRBJ1-1; no definite D call. The CDR3 length is 14 residues. With 0 bases removed from V and 4 bases from J, the gap between germline ends came to 10 bases. Looked up from germline, CDR1 is SGDLS and CDR2 is YYNGEE. The CDR3 nucleotides are TGTGCCAGCAGCGTAGAACCGGGAGGCACTGAAGCTTTCTTT. Its protein product is CASSVEPGGTEAFF.

The rearrangement joins TRBV6-2 or TRBV6-3 to TRBJ1-1; 7 bases are shared with TRBD1. CDR1 and CDR2 (germline): MNHEY, SVGEGT. This CDR3 has 13 residues. The ends lost 5 bases at V and 12 bases at J; junction bases unmatched: 12. In nucleotides, the CDR3 is TGTGCCAGCAGTAAGGACAGGACTCAGTCGACTTTCTTT. Its translation is CASSKDRTQSTFF.

The DNA for the CDR3 is TGTGCCAGCACCAAAAAAACTATCGAGACCCAGTACTTC. Translating gives CASTKKTIETQYF. The chain carries TRBV2 and TRBJ2-5; no definite D call. This CDR3 has 13 amino acids. V dropped 7 bases and J dropped 5 bases, with 14 bases sitting between them. Germline-derived CDR1 and CDR2 are SNHLY and FYNNEI.

A few counts support this clone. This sequence joins TRBV7-9 and TRBJ1-2; D unclear. Trimming cost V 1 base and J 3 bases, with 9 bases left between them. The CDR3 length is 14 residues. The germline V gene encodes CDR1 SEHNR and CDR2 FQNEAQ (reference sequence). The CDR3 DNA reads as TGTGCCAGCAGCTTAGACGGCGGCTACTATGGCTACACCTTC. This translates into CASSLDGGYYGYTF.

Turning to this clone: The same CDR3 is also encoded by other DNA sequences in this sample. The CDR3: CASSPGYEQYF. The CDR3 region has the DNA TGTGCCAGCAGCCCAGGTTACGAGCAGTACTTC. V is TRBV11-2 and J is TRBJ2-7; no clear D. The V gene lost 5 bases and the J gene lost 4 bases, with 6 bases spanning the gap. The CDR3 sequence is 11 residues long. Germline CDR1 is SGHAT and CDR2 is FQNNGV.

This sequence joins TRBV6-5 and TRBJ2-5, with 13 bases aligning to TRBD2. This CDR3 is built from 15 residues. Trimming cost V 4 bases and J 4 bases; bases outside gene matches: 3. The V gene's germline CDR1 is MNHEY and CDR2 SVGAGI. CDR3 amino acids: CASSWGTSGTETQYF. CDR3 bases: TGTGCCAGCAGTTGGGGGACTAGCGGGACAGAGACCCAGTACTTC.

The rearrangement uses TRBV5-1 and TRBJ2-7; 9 bases are a match to TRBD1. CDR3 length equals 15 residues. From germline, CDR1 is SGHRS and CDR2 YFSETQ. With V trimmed by 4 bases and J by 2 bases, 7 bases remained unmatched. CDR3 coding DNA: TGCGCCAGCAGCCCAGGAGGGACAGGGACCTACGAGCAGTACTTC. This translates into CASSPGGTGTYEQYF.

The V call is TRBV6-5, the J call TRBJ2-1; 9 positions match TRBD1. CDR1 is MNHEY and CDR2 is SVGAGI in the germline V gene. The ends lost 5 bases at V and 9 bases at J; junction bases unmatched: 11. The CDR3 is made up of 15 amino acids. The CDR3: CASSPQGATMGEQFF. The CDR3 DNA is TGTGCCAGCAGTCCACAGGGGGCTACAATGGGTGAGCAGTTCTTC.

The chain combines TRBV5-4 with TRBJ1-1; perhaps TRBD1 as D (6 bases). This CDR3 has 15 amino acids. Germline V gene sequence: CDR1 SGHNT, CDR2 YYREEE (reference sequence). With 4 bases removed from V and 0 bases from J, the gap between germline ends came to 13 bases. The CDR3 loop reads CASSPPGALNTEAFF. The CDR3, as DNA: TGTGCCAGCAGCCCTCCAGGGGCCCTGAACACTGAAGCTTTCTTT.

The chain uses TRBV15 and TRBJ1-5; a possible D gene is TRBD1 (5 bases). Germline V CDR1 and CDR2: LNHNV, YYDKDF (reference sequence). This CDR3 is built from 18 residues. V lost 0 bases and J lost 5, with 20 bases in between. CDR3 sequence (DNA): TGTGCCACCAGCAGAGATCTCTTGGCAGGCAGGGCCCATCAGCCCCAGCATTTT. It specifies CATSRDLLAGRAHQPQHF.